The 26 T cell receptor beta chains below come from one sample, sequenced in a study of blood T cells in healthy people across ages. A second about 7 to 12 cycle PCR used barcoded and J-beta primers. TCRdb recomputed calls from the 5' RACE reads with MiXCR, one row per CDR3 protein. The table records roughly 700,000 distinct CDR3 sequences, around 25% of them present only once. These sequences were also reported in another study, on T cells of mothers and their children.

The sequencing sample was made of blood. These receptors were collected from a boy aged 5-17 years in good health.

In its sample, this clonotype was seen a few times. This sequence joins TRBV4-1 and TRBJ2-1; D unclear. Between the trimmed V and J ends, which lost 1 base and 4 bases, there was a span of 5 bases. CDR1 is MGHRA and CDR2 is YSYEKL in the germline V gene. The CDR3 sequence is 13 residues long. The CDR3 DNA reads as TGCGCCAGCAGCCAAGCGATGTACAATGAGCAGTTCTTC. This codes for CASSQAMYNEQFF.

The rearrangement links TRBV21-1 to TRBJ1-5. TRBV21-1 is listed as a pseudogene. CDR3 length equals 12 residues. The CDR3 region has the DNA TGTGCCAGCAGCAAAAAAAATCAGCCCCAGCATTTT. Translating gives CASSKKNQPQHF.

The chain combines TRBV3-1 with TRBJ2-1; D could derive from TRBD1 or TRBD2 (5 bases each). V was trimmed by 4 bases and J by 0 bases, leaving 13 bases between them. This CDR3 has 16 residues. Germline V CDR1 and CDR2: LGHDT, YNNKEL (reference sequence). This chain's CDR3 is CASSREGFSSYNEQFF. The CDR3 DNA reads TGTGCCAGCAGCCGAGAGGGGTTTAGCTCCTACAATGAGCAGTTCTTC.

The chain joins TRBV20-1 to TRBJ2-7; 8 bases line up with TRBD1. The CDR3 covers 12 residues. After removal of 5 bases from V and 6 bases from J, the junction contained 6 bases not matched to a gene. Germline assignment: CDR1 DFQATT and CDR2 SNEGSKA (reference sequence). CDR3: CSAGDRTGEQYF. In nucleotides, the CDR3 is TGCAGTGCTGGGGACAGGACAGGCGAGCAGTACTTC.

Turning to this clonotype: One end of the junction is discordant with germline, which a read error may explain. This rearrangement joins TRBV24-1 to TRBJ2-7; 7 nucleotides line up with TRBD1. CDR3 size: 13 residues. The V gene's germline CDR1 is KGHDR and CDR2 SFDVKD. The CDR3 DNA sequence: TGTGCCGCCAGACAGGGACACTCCTACGAGCAGTACTTC. Its translation is CAARQGHSYEQYF.

The chain combines TRBV5-1 with TRBJ2-5; 9 positions agree with TRBD2. The J call may be incorrect, as the DNA end agrees better with TRBJ2-1. Germline assignment: CDR1 SGHRS and CDR2 YFSETQ. The CDR3 spans 13 residues. In DNA form, the CDR3 reads TGCGCCAGCAAGGGACTAGCAAACAATGAGCAGTTCTTC. Translated: CASKGLANNEQFF.

Only a few counts were recorded for this clonotype. The V call is TRBV19, the J call TRBJ1-5, with 7 bases identical to TRBD1. With V trimmed by 4 bases and J by 2 bases, 2 bases remained unmatched. From germline, CDR1 is LNHDA and CDR2 SQIVND (reference sequence). CDR3 length: 14 residues. CDR3 in DNA: TGTGCCAGTAGTACAACAGGGGGCAATCAGCCCCAGCATTTT. Translation gives CASSTTGGNQPQHF.

The V call is TRBV7-2, the J call TRBJ1-1, with 11 bases matching TRBD1. J lost 1 base, V lost 5 bases, and 9 bases had no gene match. The CDR3 has 17 amino acids. Germline V CDR1 and CDR2: SGHTA, FQGNSA. CDR3 sequence: CASSTPPGQGGNTEAFF. In DNA, the CDR3 is TGTGCCAGCAGCACACCGCCGGGACAGGGGGGGAACACTGAAGCTTTCTTT.

J is TRBJ2-7 and V is TRBV10-3; D is uncertain. The CDR3 loop spans 11 amino acids. Germline assignment: CDR1 ENHRY and CDR2 SYGVKD. Trimming stripped 4 bases from V and 5 bases from J, with 6 bases between. DNA of the CDR3: TGTGCCATCAGTGTAGCTCACGAGCAGTACTTC. It specifies CAISVAHEQYF.

This clonotype was found a few times. V is TRBV15 and J is TRBJ1-1, with TRBD1 matching 11 bases. V gave up 0 bases and J gave up 11 bases; unmatched junction bases: 5. Per germline, CDR1 LNHNV and CDR2 YYDKDF (reference sequence). The CDR3 has 14 amino acids. In DNA form, the CDR3 reads TGTGCCACCAGCAGAGACGGGACAGGGGGTTGGGCTTTCTTT. Amino acids: CATSRDGTGGWAFF.

In its sample, this clonotype was seen a few times. The V gene is TRBV29-1, the J gene TRBJ2-5; 10 bases are shared with TRBD2. The DNA end is more similar to TRBJ2-1, so the J call may be wrong. CDR3 length equals 13 residues. From germline, CDR1 is SQVTM and CDR2 ANQGSEA. CDR3 coding DNA: TGCAGCGTTGGGCCCCTAGCGGGGGCTGAGCAGTTCTTC. Protein sequence: CSVGPLAGAEQFF.

The V gene is TRBV5-1, the J gene TRBJ1-1, with D unclear. Trimming stripped 0 bases from V and 0 bases from J, with 6 bases between. The CDR3 contains 14 residues. Looked up from germline, CDR1 is SGHRS and CDR2 is YFSETQ. The CDR3 region has the DNA TGCGCCAGCAGCTTGGTGATTATGAACACTGAAGCTTTCTTT. Its protein is CASSLVIMNTEAFF.

V usage is TRBV19 and J usage is TRBJ2-7, with 10 positions matching TRBD1. Germline V lookup: CDR1 LNHDA, CDR2 SQIVND (reference sequence). Losses at the gene ends were 7 bases for V and 3 bases for J; bases not matched to a gene: 9. This CDR3 spans 15 amino acids. CDR3 protein: CASKDKTGGFYEQYF. The CDR3 region has the DNA TGTGCCAGTAAAGACAAGACAGGGGGCTTCTACGAGCAGTACTTC.

CDR3 sequence: CASSALVAANTGELFF. Written as DNA, the CDR3 is TGTGCCAGCAGCGCTTTAGTGGCAGCGAACACCGGGGAGCTGTTTTTT. V usage is TRBV7-3 and J usage is TRBJ2-2, with no clear D. Germline V gene sequence: CDR1 SGHTA, CDR2 FQGTGA. V lost 5 bases, J lost 0 bases, and 13 bases lay in between. The CDR3 covers 16 residues.

Only a few counts were recorded for this clonotype. This sequence joins TRBV7-9 and TRBJ2-6, with 8 bases lining up with TRBD1. V was clipped by 6 bases and J by 1 base; unmatched bases: 5. Per germline, CDR1 SEHNR and CDR2 FQNEAQ (reference sequence). CDR3 length equals 16 residues. CDR3 nucleotide sequence: TGTGCCAGCAGACCCGGGACAGGATCTGGGGCCAACGTCCTGACTTTC. Translated: CASRPGTGSGANVLTF. The entire variable domain, with the rest obtained from reference TRBV7-9 and TRBJ2-6, is as follows: DTGVSQNPRHKITKRGQNVTFRCDPISEHNRLYWYRQTLGQGPEFLTYFQNEAQLEKSRLLSDRFSAERPKGSFSTLEIQRTEQGDSAMYLCASRPGTGSGANVLTFGAGSRLTVL.

V and J are TRBV5-4 and TRBJ2-7; D might be TRBD1 or TRBD2, each matching 5 bases. The CDR3 sequence is 12 residues long. The germline CDR1 and CDR2 sequences are SGHNT and YYREEE (reference sequence). The V and J ends lost 4 bases and 5 bases respectively, with 10 bases between them. The CDR3 DNA reads TGTGCCAGCAGCCGGGACGGGCACGAGCAGTACTTC. This codes for CASSRDGHEQYF.

This chain connects TRBV6-1 to TRBJ2-1; 9 positions match TRBD2. CDR1 and CDR2 from the germline V gene are MNHNS and SASEGT. The CDR3 runs 15 residues. The V and J ends lost 7 bases and 6 bases, in that order; junction bases with no gene match: 10. The CDR3 protein is CASKTTSGSGNEQFF. CDR3 DNA sequence: TGTGCCAGCAAGACGACTAGCGGTTCGGGCAATGAGCAGTTCTTC.

This clonotype was counted between two and nine times. V is TRBV12-3 or TRBV12-4 and J is TRBJ2-5; 15 bases match TRBD2. The length of the CDR3 is 15 residues. Germline trimming cut 3 bases from V and 5 bases from J; bases unmatched to any gene: 1. The CDR3 loop reads CASSFGTSGGETQYF. Written as DNA, the CDR3 is TGTGCCAGCAGTTTCGGGACTAGCGGGGGGGAGACCCAGTACTTC.

This clonotype occurred a few times. This chain joins TRBV6-2 or TRBV6-3 and TRBJ1-5, with D perhaps matching TRBD1 (5 bases). The CDR3 has 17 residues. CDR1 and CDR2 from the germline V gene are MNHEY and SVGEGT. With 0 bases removed from V and 0 bases from J, the gap between germline ends came to 12 bases. CDR3 bases: TGTGCCAGCAGTTACTCGAAAGGGGAGATTAGCAATCAGCCCCAGCATTTT. Protein: CASSYSKGEISNQPQHF.

The chain joins TRBV2 to TRBJ2-7, with a tentative D call TRBD1 (6 bases). Per germline, CDR1 SNHLY and CDR2 FYNNEI. The CDR3 is 14 residues long. Trimming left V 6 bases short and J 1 base short, with 13 bases between. The CDR3 reads CASSPNRASYEQYF. The CDR3 nucleotides read TGTGCCAGCAGCCCGAACAGGGCTTCCTACGAGCAGTACTTC.

The chain joins TRBV28 to TRBJ2-5; maybe TRBD1 (6 bases). V lost 6 bases and J 4 bases, leaving 12 bases between the germline ends. The CDR3 totals 13 residues. The germline CDR1 and CDR2 sequences are MDHEN and SYDVKM. This CDR3 reads CASRGALGETQYF. As DNA, the CDR3 is TGTGCCAGCAGGGGGGCCCTGGGAGAGACCCAGTACTTC.

V and J are TRBV4-3 and TRBJ2-1, with D unclear. The closer fit of TRBJ2-5 to the DNA end suggests the J call may be wrong. Germline V gene lookup returns CDR1 LGHNA and CDR2 YSLEER. This CDR3 has 17 amino acids. CDR3 in DNA: TGCGCCAGCAGCCACGACGTAGACACCGAGACGCAAGAGACCCAGTACTTC. This gives the protein CASSHDVDTETQETQYF.

With regard to this clonotype: One end of the junction is discordant with germline, which a read error may explain. V usage is TRBV11-2 and J usage is TRBJ1-1; the D gene is possibly TRBD1 (5 bases). CDR3 size: 16 residues. The V gene's germline CDR1 is SGHAT and CDR2 FQNNGV. The CDR3 here is CASSSGLRTMNTGAFF. The CDR3 nucleotides are TGTGCCAGCAGCTCGGGACTGAGAACTATGAACACTGGAGCTTTCTTT.

The chain recombines TRBV7-9 with TRBJ1-4, with a weak D call TRBD1 (5 bases). Trimming took 5 bases from V and 10 from J, leaving 17 bases between them. This CDR3 has 14 residues. Germline loops: CDR1 SEHNR, CDR2 FQNEAQ (reference sequence). CDR3 sequence: CASSLLGEGGKLFF. The DNA of the CDR3 is TGTGCCAGCAGCCTATTAGGGGAAGGTGGAAAACTGTTTTTT. Combining the CDR3 with reference TRBV7-9 and TRBJ1-4 gives the whole variable domain DTGVSQNPRHKITKRGQNVTFRCDPISEHNRLYWYRQTLGQGPEFLTYFQNEAQLEKSRLLSDRFSAERPKGSFSTLEIQRTEQGDSAMYLCASSLLGEGGKLFFGSGTQLSVL.

The V gene is TRBV5-1, the J gene TRBJ1-3; D gene uncertain. V lost 0 bases, J lost 1 base, and 8 bases lay in between. This CDR3 has 15 amino acids. Germline CDR1 SGHRS, CDR2 YFSETQ. CDR3 nucleotide sequence: TGCGCCAGCAGCTTGGAATTTCGGTCTGGAAACACCATATATTTT. Protein product: CASSLEFRSGNTIYF.

The V call is TRBV5-1, the J call TRBJ2-7, with D hard to call. The CDR3 has 14 amino acids. In germline, CDR1 is SGHRS, CDR2 YFSETQ. The germline V and J ends were trimmed by 0 bases and 3 bases, with 10 bases remaining between them. The CDR3 bases are TGCGCCAGCAGCTTGGTTGGAGAAGACTACGAGCAGTACTTC. Its translation: CASSLVGEDYEQYF.